Listed here are 13 T cell receptor beta chains from one sample, sequenced in a study of cytomegalovirus exposure and HLA in healthy donors. PCR used 60 Vbeta primers and 13 Jbeta primers. Sequencing used immunoSEQ multiplex PCR; TCRdb keeps in-frame clones, though not all of them. In total, the table holds around 140,000 clones. Sequenced material: PBMCs. These receptors all come from a male donor in good health and CMV-seronegative.

This sequence joins TRBV5-1 and TRBJ1-2, with 7 bases matching TRBD1. Losses at the gene ends were 0 bases for V and 12 bases for J; bases not matched to a gene: 5. Germline V gene lookup returns CDR1 SGHRS and CDR2 YFSETQ. This CDR3 region has 12 residues. CDR3 nucleotide sequence: TGCGCCAGCAGCTTGGAACAGGGGCTGAACACCTTC. Translating it yields CASSLEQGLNTF.

The rearrangement uses TRBV5-1 and TRBJ2-4; 9 bases map to TRBD1. The CDR3 sequence is 18 residues long. The J segment lost 1 base and the V segment lost 4 bases, leaving 12 bases of the junction unmatched. Germline-derived CDR1 and CDR2 are SGHRS and YFSETQ. The CDR3 region is CASSPGTGNGGAKNIQYF. The CDR3 DNA reads as TGCGCCAGCAGCCCCGGGACAGGGAATGGTGGGGCCAAAAACATTCAGTACTTC.

The rearrangement uses TRBV27 and TRBJ1-2; TRBD1 matches at 9 bases. CDR3 size: 13 residues. V trimming: 6 bases; J trimming: 6 bases; junction bases outside the gene matches: 5. Germline V gene lookup returns CDR1 MNHEY and CDR2 SMNVEV (reference sequence). The CDR3 DNA is TGTGCCAGCAGGGGGGGGACAGGGCATGGCTACACCTTC. Protein product: CASRGGTGHGYTF.

The chain's CDR3 is CASSLLPNTEAFF. DNA for the CDR3: TGTGCCAGCAGCCTCCTCCCGAACACTGAAGCTTTCTTT. The chain uses TRBV7-3 and TRBJ1-1; D is unclear. CDR3 length: 13 amino acids. Germline V CDR1 and CDR2: SGHTA, FQGTGA. Between the trimmed V and J ends, which lost 5 bases and 1 base, there was a span of 8 bases.

The CDR3 DNA is TGTGCCAGCAGCTCCCCGAATAGCGGGAGGGCCGCAGATACGCAGTATTTT. Encoded protein: CASSSPNSGRAADTQYF. The genes are TRBV7-6 and TRBJ2-3; 11 positions match TRBD2. Germline assignment: CDR1 SGHVS and CDR2 FNYEAQ. The CDR3 length is 17 residues. The ends lost 4 bases at V and 4 bases at J; junction bases unmatched: 10. The full variable domain, completed using reference TRBV7-6 and TRBJ2-3, is GAGVSQSPRYKVTKRGQDVALRCDPISGHVSLYWYRQALGQGPEFLTYFNYEAQQDKSGLPNDRFSAERPEGSISTLTIQRTEQRDSAMYRCASSSPNSGRAADTQYFGPGTRLTVL.

The chain has TRBV18 and TRBJ1-1; unclear D gene. Trimming stripped 3 bases from V and 1 base from J, with 12 bases between. CDR1 and CDR2 from the germline V gene are KGHSH and LQKENI. This CDR3 has 15 amino acids. This CDR3 reads CASSPSGPTNTEAFF. DNA of the CDR3: TGTGCCAGCTCACCGTCTGGGCCTACGAACACTGAAGCTTTCTTT.

This chain links TRBV7-9 with TRBJ1-2; 12 bases fit TRBD1. This CDR3 comprises 19 residues. The trim removed 2 bases at V and 3 bases at J, leaving 13 bases unmatched. CDR1 SEHNR and CDR2 FQNEAQ come from the germline V gene (reference sequence). CDR3 residues: CASSLKGQGAFLEDYGYTF. In nucleotides, the CDR3 is TGTGCCAGCAGCTTAAAGGGACAGGGGGCTTTTTTGGAGGACTATGGCTACACCTTC.

This chain links TRBV6-1 with TRBJ2-7; TRBD1 matches at 9 bases. V was pared by 4 bases and J by 1 base, with 5 bases of the junction left unmatched. Germline V gives CDR1 MNHNS, CDR2 SASEGT. The CDR3 loop spans 15 amino acids. In DNA form, the CDR3 reads TGTGCCAGCAGTGTCGGACAGGGGCAATCCTACGAGCAGTACTTC. This gives the protein CASSVGQGQSYEQYF.

V gene TRBV7-6 combines with J gene TRBJ2-7, with TRBD2 matching 10 bases. Germline V gene lookup returns CDR1 SGHVS and CDR2 FNYEAQ. The CDR3 loop spans 16 amino acids. The ends lost 3 bases at V and 5 bases at J; junction bases unmatched: 10. The CDR3 sequence: CASSLGSSGSRNEQYF. As DNA, the CDR3 is TGTGCCAGCAGCTTGGGATCTAGCGGGAGTCGGAACGAGCAGTACTTC.

J is TRBJ2-1 and V is TRBV2; D may be TRBD2 (5 bases). The CDR3 extends over 15 amino acids. The germline V and J ends were trimmed by 5 bases and 0 bases, with 11 bases remaining between them. Per the germline V gene, CDR1 is SNHLY and CDR2 is FYNNEI. DNA of the CDR3: TGTGCCAGCAGTCCCCGGGGTGGCTCCTACAATGAGCAGTTCTTC. It encodes CASSPRGGSYNEQFF.

The chain has TRBV6-5 and TRBJ1-2, with 7 bases matching TRBD1. The V gene end was trimmed by 6 bases and the J gene end by 2 bases; junction bases not matched to a gene: 9. Germline V gene lookup returns CDR1 MNHEY and CDR2 SVGAGI. The CDR3 runs 15 residues. CDR3 in amino acids: CASSSRQGLNYGYTF. The CDR3 coding sequence is TGTGCCAGCAGCTCCAGACAGGGTTTAAACTATGGCTACACCTTC.

This chain uses TRBV9 with TRBJ1-6; TRBD1 might be the D (5 bases). CDR1 and CDR2 (germline): SGDLS, YYNGEE. The ends were cut back, 3 bases at V and 9 bases at J, with 13 bases in the middle. The CDR3 is made up of 14 amino acids. CDR3 in amino acids: CASSGDSGRSPLHF. The CDR3 coding sequence is TGTGCCAGCAGCGGGGACTCCGGCCGTTCACCCCTCCACTTT.

The V call is TRBV6-6, the J call TRBJ1-2; 7 nucleotides line up with TRBD1. Germline lookup yields CDR1 MNHNY and CDR2 SVGAGI (reference sequence). After removal of 5 bases from V and 6 bases from J, the junction contained 15 bases not matched to a gene. The CDR3 sequence is 16 residues long. This chain's CDR3 is CASSPPLDRVGDGYTF. In DNA, the CDR3 is TGTGCCAGCAGTCCGCCCCTAGACAGGGTGGGCGATGGCTACACCTTC.